A single sample is the source of the 18 T cell receptor beta chains below, sequenced in a study of control samples from healthy donors and cancer patients. TCRdb's table, derived via immunoSEQ multiplex PCR, lists solely in-frame clones and lacks some. Here the sample spans hundreds of thousands of clones, 90% being singletons. The sequencing input was PBMCs. The receptors originated from a man in his forties with head and neck cancer.

V usage is TRBV12-3 or TRBV12-4 and J usage is TRBJ2-2; D is ambiguous. CDR3 length equals 13 residues. The ends were cut back, 10 bases at V and 1 base at J, with 10 bases in the middle. This chain's CDR3 is CATNGRNTGELFF. DNA for the CDR3: TGTGCCACCAACGGAAGGAACACCGGGGAGCTGTTTTTT.

The J gene is TRBJ1-4, the V gene TRBV27; no clear D. CDR3 length: 15 amino acids. In germline, CDR1 is MNHEY, CDR2 SMNVEV (reference sequence). Deletions cut 5 bases from V and 5 bases from J, with 15 bases between. CDR3 residues: CASSPSGFNNEKLFF. The CDR3 DNA reads as TGTGCCAGCAGTCCTTCGGGGTTTAACAATGAAAAACTGTTTTTT.

This chain uses TRBV5-5 with TRBJ2-2; 11 bases align to TRBD2. The CDR3 is made up of 16 amino acids. J was trimmed by 5 bases and V by 4 bases; bases with no gene match: 7. Germline CDR1 reads SGHKS; CDR2 reads YYEKEE (reference sequence). In nucleotides, the CDR3 is TGTGCCAGCAGCCCACTAGCGGGAGCGGATACCGGGGAGCTGTTTTTT. It translates to CASSPLAGADTGELFF.

The gene calls are TRBV3-1 (or the pseudogene TRBV3-2) and TRBJ2-7; D gene unclear. Germline loops: CDR1 LGHDT, CDR2 YNNKEL (reference sequence). V lost 3 bases and J lost 0, with 0 bases in between. This CDR3 comprises 11 residues. The CDR3 sequence is CASSHSYEQYF. Here the CDR3 DNA reads TGTGCCAGCAGCCACTCCTACGAGCAGTACTTC.

In its sample, this clone was seen a few times. This chain connects TRBV11-2 to TRBJ2-1; D is perhaps TRBD1 (5 bases). CDR3 size: 12 residues. The germline V gene encodes CDR1 SGHAT and CDR2 FQNNGV. The CDR3 bases are TGTGCATCCAGGGCCTCCTACAATGAGCAGTTCTTC. Residues: CASRASYNEQFF.

This chain uses TRBV6-5 with TRBJ1-1; TRBD1 matches 9 bases. The CDR3 sequence is 14 residues long. J was trimmed by 1 base and V by 6 bases; bases with no gene match: 3. CDR1 MNHEY and CDR2 SVGAGI come from the germline V gene. The CDR3 sequence is CASRETGGNTEAFF. The CDR3 bases are TGTGCCAGCAGGGAGACAGGGGGGAACACTGAAGCTTTCTTT.

This chain uses TRBV2 with TRBJ1-2; D gene ambiguous. The V gene's germline CDR1 is SNHLY and CDR2 FYNNEI. The CDR3 extends over 13 amino acids. V was cut by 4 bases and J by 3 bases, with 9 bases left in between. CDR3 bases: TGTGCCAGCAGTGGGCCTATTTACTATGGCTACACCTTC. Translating gives CASSGPIYYGYTF.

This chain links TRBV19 with TRBJ1-2; 9 nucleotides match TRBD1. The junction had 9 bases not matched to a gene; V was cut back by 5 bases and J by 2 bases. From germline, CDR1 is LNHDA and CDR2 SQIVND (reference sequence). The CDR3 spans 16 residues. DNA for the CDR3: TGTGCCAGTAGTCAACCCCGGGACAGGGTAAACTATGGCTACACCTTC. It translates to CASSQPRDRVNYGYTF.

This clone was observed a single time. The rearrangement links TRBV2 to TRBJ2-7, with D possibly matching TRBD1 (5 bases). Trimming stripped 2 bases from V and 3 bases from J, with 8 bases between. Germline V gene lookup returns CDR1 SNHLY and CDR2 FYNNEI. The length of the CDR3 is 13 residues. The CDR3 bases are TGTGCCAGCAGTGAAAGACAGAGCTACGAGCAGTACTTC. Its translation is CASSERQSYEQYF.

CDR3 protein: CRPWSGTEAFF. CDR3 sequence (DNA): TGCAGGCCCTGGTCGGGCACTGAAGCTTTCTTT. V usage is TRBV20-1 and J usage is TRBJ1-1; D is uncertain. This CDR3 has 11 amino acids. Germline-derived CDR1 and CDR2 are DFQATT and SNEGSKA (reference sequence).

The V call is TRBV15, the J call TRBJ2-1; no firm D call. V lost 1 base and J 8 bases, leaving 12 bases between the germline ends. CDR3 length equals 14 residues. Germline values: CDR1 LNHNV, CDR2 YYDKDF (reference sequence). CDR3 amino acids: CATSRAAGYDEQFF. CDR3 sequence (DNA): TGTGCCACCAGCAGAGCCGCAGGATACGATGAGCAGTTCTTC.

This rearrangement joins TRBV28 to TRBJ2-7; the D gene is possibly TRBD1 (6 bases). The V and J ends lost 7 bases and 4 bases respectively, with 14 bases between them. From germline, CDR1 is MDHEN and CDR2 SYDVKM. The CDR3 covers 13 residues. In DNA form, the CDR3 reads TGTGCCAGCAATCTACAGGGACGTTACGAGCAGTACTTC. It codes for CASNLQGRYEQYF.

V gene TRBV5-6 combines with J gene TRBJ1-6; no clear D gene. Germline V gene lookup returns CDR1 SGHDT and CDR2 YYEEEE. The CDR3 extends over 16 amino acids. Between the trimmed V and J ends, which lost 0 bases and 0 bases, there was a span of 7 bases. The CDR3 bases are TGTGCCAGCAGCTTGGGCTCCTCCTCCTATAATTCACCCCTCCACTTT. Its protein product is CASSLGSSSYNSPLHF.

For this clone: The limits of the CDR3 on the DNA are not certain, so only TCRdb's listed CDR3 is given. The chain joins TRBV7-3 to TRBJ1-2. Counting both end residues, the CDR3 totals 14 amino acids. Per the germline V gene, CDR1 is SGHTA and CDR2 is FQGTGA. CDR3 region: CASSFGPGGDGYTF.

In this sample, this clone turned up once. The chain uses TRBV5-4 and TRBJ2-7; D could derive from TRBD1 or TRBD2 (5 bases each). This CDR3 spans 14 amino acids. The V gene's germline CDR1 is SGHNT and CDR2 YYREEE (reference sequence). Trimming shortened V by 4 bases and J by 4 bases, and 15 bases separated the two germline ends. The CDR3 spells CASSALGTTYEQYF. The CDR3 DNA reads as TGTGCCAGCAGCGCCCTCGGGACGACGTACGAGCAGTACTTC.

This clone was seen once. V and J are TRBV2 and TRBJ1-2; the D gene is possibly TRBD1 (5 bases). CDR1 and CDR2 from the germline V gene are SNHLY and FYNNEI. V shed 8 bases and J shed 5 bases, with 15 bases lying between them. The CDR3 totals 13 residues. The CDR3 protein is CASPRVPEYGYTF. CDR3 in DNA: TGTGCCAGCCCCAGGGTCCCAGAGTATGGCTACACCTTC.

The chain has TRBV5-8 and TRBJ2-7; 8 bases are shared with TRBD1. The CDR3 is 15 residues long. Germline V gives CDR1 SGHTS, CDR2 YDEGEE. The ends lost 1 base at V and 3 bases at J; junction bases unmatched: 6. In DNA, the CDR3 is TGTGCCAGCAGCTTGTATGGGACAGGCGACTACGAGCAGTACTTC. It codes for CASSLYGTGDYEQYF.

Comments on this clone: Different DNA sequences within this sample yield the same CDR3. The chain has TRBV10-2 and TRBJ2-1; 9 positions agree with TRBD2. The V gene's germline CDR1 is WSHSY and CDR2 SAAADI. The CDR3 has 15 amino acids. V shed 6 bases, J shed 10 bases, and the junction held 13 bases outside the gene matches. CDR3 sequence: CASRLTLAGSAEQFF. CDR3 bases: TGCGCCAGCAGGTTGACCCTAGCGGGGTCTGCGGAGCAGTTCTTC.